This T cell receptor beta chain was identified during a study of blood T cell repertoires in COVID-19. The V gene lost 3 bases and the J gene lost 0 bases, with 11 bases spanning the gap. Germline CDR1 is SQVTM and CDR2 is ANQGSEA. This CDR3 is built from 15 residues. Measured with immunoSEQ multiplex PCR; TCRdb has only the in-frame clones, and not every one. Altogether around 64,000 clones are present, about nine tenths being singletons, with the ten largest covering approximately 1.6%. The TCR originated in a human donor in a cohort sampled during active COVID-19. The sample taken for sequencing was peripheral blood. V gene TRBV29-1 combines with J gene TRBJ2-2, with TRBD2 as a possible D gene (5 bases). CDR3: CSVEIAGTNTGELFF. CDR3 in DNA: TGCAGCGTTGAGATCGCCGGGACGAACACCGGGGAGCTGTTTTTT.